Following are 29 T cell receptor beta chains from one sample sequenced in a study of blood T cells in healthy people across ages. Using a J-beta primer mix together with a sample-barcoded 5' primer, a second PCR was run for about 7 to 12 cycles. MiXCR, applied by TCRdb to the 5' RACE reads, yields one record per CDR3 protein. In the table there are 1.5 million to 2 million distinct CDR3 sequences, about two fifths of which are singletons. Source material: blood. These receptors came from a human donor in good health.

CDR3 loop: CASSNRDGGGYTF. The CDR3 region has the DNA TGTGCCAGCAGTAACCGGGACGGCGGAGGCTACACCTTC. This chain links TRBV6-2 or TRBV6-3 with TRBJ1-2, with a tentative D call TRBD1 (5 bases). Germline values: CDR1 MNHEY, CDR2 SVGEGT. The CDR3 has 13 residues. V shed 5 bases and J shed 8 bases, with 15 bases lying between them.

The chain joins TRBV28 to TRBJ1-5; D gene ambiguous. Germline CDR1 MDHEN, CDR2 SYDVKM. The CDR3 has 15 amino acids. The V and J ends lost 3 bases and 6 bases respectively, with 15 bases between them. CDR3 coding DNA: TGTGCCAGCAGTTTGGTGTTTGGGTCTGGTCAGCCCCAGCATTTT. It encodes CASSLVFGSGQPQHF.

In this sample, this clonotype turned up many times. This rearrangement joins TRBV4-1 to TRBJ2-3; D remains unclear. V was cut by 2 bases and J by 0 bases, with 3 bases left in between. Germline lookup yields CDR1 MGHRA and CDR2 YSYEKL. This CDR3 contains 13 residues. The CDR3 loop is CASSQFSTDTQYF. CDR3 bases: TGCGCCAGCAGCCAATTTAGCACAGATACGCAGTATTTT.

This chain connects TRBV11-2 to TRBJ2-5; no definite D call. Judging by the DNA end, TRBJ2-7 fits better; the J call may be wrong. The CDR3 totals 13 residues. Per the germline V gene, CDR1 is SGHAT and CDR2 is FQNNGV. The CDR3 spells CASSLERYHEQYF. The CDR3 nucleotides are TGTGCCAGCAGCTTAGAACGCTACCACGAGCAGTACTTC.

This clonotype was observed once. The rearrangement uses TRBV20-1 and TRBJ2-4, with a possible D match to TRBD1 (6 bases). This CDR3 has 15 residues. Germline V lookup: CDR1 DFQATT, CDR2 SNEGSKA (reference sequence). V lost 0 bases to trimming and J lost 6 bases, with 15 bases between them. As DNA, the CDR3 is TGCAGTGCTAGAGATCCGGCAGGGGCGGGAAACATTCAGTACTTC. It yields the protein CSARDPAGAGNIQYF.

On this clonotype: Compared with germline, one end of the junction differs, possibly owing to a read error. As DNA, the CDR3 is TGTGCCAGCAGCTCCCTCCCTAAAACAGATATGCAGTATTTT. As protein: CASSSLPKTDMQYF. The chain combines TRBV7-2 with TRBJ2-3; D gene unclear. Germline V gene data show CDR1 as SGHTA and CDR2 as FQGNSA. The CDR3 is 14 residues long.

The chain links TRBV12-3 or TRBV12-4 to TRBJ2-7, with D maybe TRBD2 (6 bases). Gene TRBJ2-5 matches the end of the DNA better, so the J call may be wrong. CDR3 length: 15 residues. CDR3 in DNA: TGTGCCAGCAGTTTTTCCCAGGGAGGTGTAGAGACCCAGTACTTC. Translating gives CASSFSQGGVETQYF.

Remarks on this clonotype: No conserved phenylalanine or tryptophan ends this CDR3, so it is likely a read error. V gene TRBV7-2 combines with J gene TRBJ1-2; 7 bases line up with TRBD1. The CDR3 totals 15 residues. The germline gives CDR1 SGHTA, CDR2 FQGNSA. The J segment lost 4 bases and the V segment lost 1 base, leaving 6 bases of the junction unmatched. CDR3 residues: CASSLVSGGLYGYTS. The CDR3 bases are TGTGCCAGCAGCTTAGTATCAGGGGGTCTCTATGGCTACACCTCC.

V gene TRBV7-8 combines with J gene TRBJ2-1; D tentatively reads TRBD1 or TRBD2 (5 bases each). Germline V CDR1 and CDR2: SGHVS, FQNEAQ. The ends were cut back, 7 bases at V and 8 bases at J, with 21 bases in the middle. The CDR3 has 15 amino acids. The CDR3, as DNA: TGTGCCAGCATCAGCCAGCGCCTTTTGGGGGATGAGCAGTTCTTC. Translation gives CASISQRLLGDEQFF.

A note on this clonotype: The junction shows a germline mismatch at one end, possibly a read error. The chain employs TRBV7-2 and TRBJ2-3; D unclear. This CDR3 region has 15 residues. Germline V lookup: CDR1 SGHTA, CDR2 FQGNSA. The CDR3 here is CAGSFGEKFTDTQYF. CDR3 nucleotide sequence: TGTGCCGGCAGCTTTGGCGAGAAATTTACAGATACGCAGTATTTT.

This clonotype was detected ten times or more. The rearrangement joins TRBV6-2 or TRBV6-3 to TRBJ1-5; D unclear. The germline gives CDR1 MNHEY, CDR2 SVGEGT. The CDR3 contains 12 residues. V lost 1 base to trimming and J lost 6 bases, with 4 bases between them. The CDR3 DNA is TGTGCCAGCAGTTACTATCGTCAGCCCCAGCATTTT. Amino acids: CASSYYRQPQHF.

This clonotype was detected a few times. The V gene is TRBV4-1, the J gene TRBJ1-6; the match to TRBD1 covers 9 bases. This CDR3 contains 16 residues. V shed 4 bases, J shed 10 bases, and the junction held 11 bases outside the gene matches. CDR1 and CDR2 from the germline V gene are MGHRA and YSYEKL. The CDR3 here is CASSRGQGNHESPLHF. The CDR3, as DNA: TGCGCCAGCAGCCGGGGACAGGGAAACCACGAGTCACCCCTCCACTTT.

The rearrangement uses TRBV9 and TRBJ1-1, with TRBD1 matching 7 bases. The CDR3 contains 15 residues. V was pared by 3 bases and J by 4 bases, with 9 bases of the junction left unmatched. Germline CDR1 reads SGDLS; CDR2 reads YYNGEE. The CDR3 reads CASSATGVMSTEAFF. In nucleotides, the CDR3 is TGTGCCAGCAGCGCAACAGGGGTCATGAGCACTGAAGCTTTCTTT.

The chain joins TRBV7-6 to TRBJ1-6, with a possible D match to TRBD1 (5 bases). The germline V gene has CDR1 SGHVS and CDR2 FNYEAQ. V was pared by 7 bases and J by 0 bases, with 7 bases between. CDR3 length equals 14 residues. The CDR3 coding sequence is TGTGCCAGCATAAGGGGCTCCTATAATTCACCCCTCCACTTT. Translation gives CASIRGSYNSPLHF.

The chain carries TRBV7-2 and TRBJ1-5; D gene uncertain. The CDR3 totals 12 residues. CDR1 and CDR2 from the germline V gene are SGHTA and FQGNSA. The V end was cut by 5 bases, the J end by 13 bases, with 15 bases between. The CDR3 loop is CASSVAEDTQHF. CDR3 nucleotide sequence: TGTGCCAGCAGCGTTGCTGAGGATACGCAGCATTTT.

Written as DNA, the CDR3 is TGTGCCAGCAGCCCAGTTGGGGTCGTCCAAAACTATGGCTACACCTTC. This translates into CASSPVGVVQNYGYTF. The chain is built from TRBV7-2 and TRBJ1-2; no reliable D call. CDR1 and CDR2 (germline): SGHTA, FQGNSA. Trimming left V 5 bases short and J 2 bases short, with 18 bases between. The CDR3 runs 16 residues. The full variable domain, in which reference TRBV7-2 and TRBJ1-2 provide the parts outside the CDR3, is GAGVSQSPSNKVTEKGKDVELRCDPISGHTALYWYRQSLGQGLEFLIYFQGNSAPDKSGLPSDRFSAERTGGSVSTLTIQRTQQEDSAVYLCASSPVGVVQNYGYTFGSGTRLTVV.

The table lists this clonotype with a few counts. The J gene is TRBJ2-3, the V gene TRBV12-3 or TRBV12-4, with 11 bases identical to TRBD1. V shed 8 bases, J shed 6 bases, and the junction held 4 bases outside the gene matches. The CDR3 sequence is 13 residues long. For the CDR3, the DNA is TGTGCCAGCGGACAGGGGGCCTGGGATACGCAGTATTTT. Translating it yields CASGQGAWDTQYF.

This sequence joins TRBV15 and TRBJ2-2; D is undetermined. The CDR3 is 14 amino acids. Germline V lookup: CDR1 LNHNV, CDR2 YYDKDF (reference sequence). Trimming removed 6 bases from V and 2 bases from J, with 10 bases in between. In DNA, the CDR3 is TGTGCCACCAGGAAGTTAAGTAACACCGGGGAGCTGTTTTTT. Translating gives CATRKLSNTGELFF.

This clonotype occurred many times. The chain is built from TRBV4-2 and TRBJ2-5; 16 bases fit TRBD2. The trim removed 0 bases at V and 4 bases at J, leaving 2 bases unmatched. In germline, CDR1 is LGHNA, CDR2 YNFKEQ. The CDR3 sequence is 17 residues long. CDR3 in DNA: TGTGCCAGCAGCCAAGATGGGACTAGCGGGGGGGCAGAGACCCAGTACTTC. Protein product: CASSQDGTSGGAETQYF.

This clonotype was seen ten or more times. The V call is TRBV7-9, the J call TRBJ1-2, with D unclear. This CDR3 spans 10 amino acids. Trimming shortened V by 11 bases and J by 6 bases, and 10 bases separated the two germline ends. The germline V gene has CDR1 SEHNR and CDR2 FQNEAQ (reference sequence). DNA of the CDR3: TGTGCCCCAGCAGGCGATGGCTACACCTTC. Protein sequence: CAPAGDGYTF.

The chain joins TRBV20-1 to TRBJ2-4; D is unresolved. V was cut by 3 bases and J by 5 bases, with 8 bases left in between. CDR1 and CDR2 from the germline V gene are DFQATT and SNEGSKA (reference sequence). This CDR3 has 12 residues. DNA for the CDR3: TGCAGTGCTAGTCCCCGGCAAAACATTCAGTACTTC. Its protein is CSASPRQNIQYF.

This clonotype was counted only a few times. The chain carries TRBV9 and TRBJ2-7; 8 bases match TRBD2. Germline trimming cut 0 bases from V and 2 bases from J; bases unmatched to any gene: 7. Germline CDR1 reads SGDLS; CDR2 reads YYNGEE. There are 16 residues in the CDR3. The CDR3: CASSVELTSEPYEQYF. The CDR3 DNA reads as TGTGCCAGCAGCGTAGAATTGACTAGCGAACCCTACGAGCAGTACTTC.

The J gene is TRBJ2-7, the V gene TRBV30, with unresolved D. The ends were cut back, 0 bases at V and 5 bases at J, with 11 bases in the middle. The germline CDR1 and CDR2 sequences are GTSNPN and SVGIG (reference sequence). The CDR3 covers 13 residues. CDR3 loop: CAWSVGGSDEQYF. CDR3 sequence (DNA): TGTGCCTGGAGTGTTGGTGGCAGCGACGAGCAGTACTTC.

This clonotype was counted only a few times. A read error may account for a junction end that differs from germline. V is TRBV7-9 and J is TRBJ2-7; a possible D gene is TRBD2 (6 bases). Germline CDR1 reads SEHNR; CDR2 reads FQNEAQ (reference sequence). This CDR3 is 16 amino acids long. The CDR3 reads CASSSPDLTDGGEQYF. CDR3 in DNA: TGTGCTAGCAGCTCCCCTGACCTCACCGACGGGGGCGAGCAGTACTTC.

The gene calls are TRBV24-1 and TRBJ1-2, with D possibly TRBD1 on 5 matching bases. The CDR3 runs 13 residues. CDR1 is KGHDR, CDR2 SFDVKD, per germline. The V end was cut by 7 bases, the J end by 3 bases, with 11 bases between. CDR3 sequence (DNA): TGTGCCACCAGAAGCAGGGACCACTATGGCTACACCTTC. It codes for CATRSRDHYGYTF.

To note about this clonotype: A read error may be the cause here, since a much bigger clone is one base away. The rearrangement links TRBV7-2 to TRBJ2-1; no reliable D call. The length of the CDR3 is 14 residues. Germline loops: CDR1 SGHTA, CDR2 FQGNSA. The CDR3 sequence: CASSFIFSYNEQCF. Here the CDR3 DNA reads TGTGCCAGCAGCTTTATCTTCTCCTACAATGAGCAGTGCTTC.

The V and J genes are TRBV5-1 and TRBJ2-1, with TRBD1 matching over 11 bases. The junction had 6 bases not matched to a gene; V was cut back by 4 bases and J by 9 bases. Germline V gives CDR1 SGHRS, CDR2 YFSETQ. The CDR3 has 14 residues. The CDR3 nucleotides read TGCGCCAGCAGCGGGGGACAGGGGGAGAGTGAGCAGTTCTTC. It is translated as CASSGGQGESEQFF.

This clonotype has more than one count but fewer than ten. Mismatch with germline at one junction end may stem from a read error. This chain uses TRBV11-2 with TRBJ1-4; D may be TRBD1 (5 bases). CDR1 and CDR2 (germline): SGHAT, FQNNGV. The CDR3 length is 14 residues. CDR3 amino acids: CANSFWGPNEKLFF. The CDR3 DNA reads TGTGCCAACAGCTTTTGGGGACCGAATGAAAAACTGTTTTTT.

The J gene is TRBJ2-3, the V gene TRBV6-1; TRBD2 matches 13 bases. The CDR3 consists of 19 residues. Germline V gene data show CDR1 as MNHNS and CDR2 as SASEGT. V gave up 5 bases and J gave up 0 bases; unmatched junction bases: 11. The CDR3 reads CASSRPGLAGDGSTDTQYF. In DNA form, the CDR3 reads TGTGCCAGCAGTCGACCCGGACTAGCGGGGGATGGCAGCACAGATACGCAGTATTTT.